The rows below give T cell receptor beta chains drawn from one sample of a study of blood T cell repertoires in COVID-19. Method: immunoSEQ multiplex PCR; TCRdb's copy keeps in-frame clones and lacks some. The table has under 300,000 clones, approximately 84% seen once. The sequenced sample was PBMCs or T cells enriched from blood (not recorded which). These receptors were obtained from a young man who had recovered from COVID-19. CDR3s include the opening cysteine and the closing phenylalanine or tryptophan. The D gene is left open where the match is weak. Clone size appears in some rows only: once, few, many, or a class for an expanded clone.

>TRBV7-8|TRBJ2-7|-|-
CASSREWGDEQYF
TGTGCCAGCAGCCGCGAGTGGGGCGACGAGCAGTACTTC
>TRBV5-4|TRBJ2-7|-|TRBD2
CASSLSGLAGYEQYF
TGTGCCAGCAGCTTGTCGGGACTAGCGGGTTACGAGCAGTACTTC
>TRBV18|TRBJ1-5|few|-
CASSPLSGGADQPQHF
TGTGCCAGCTCACCACTTTCCGGGGGAGCAGATCAGCCCCAGCATTTT
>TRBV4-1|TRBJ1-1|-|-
CASSQQLKMNTEAFF
TGCGCCAGCAGCCAACAGTTAAAGATGAACACTGAAGCTTTCTTT
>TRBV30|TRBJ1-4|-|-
CASRGGNEKLFF
TGTGCCTCACGGGGGGGGAATGAAAAACTGTTTTTT
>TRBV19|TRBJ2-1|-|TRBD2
CASTRGASGEQFF
TGTGCCAGTACCCGAGGAGCTAGCGGGGAGCAGTTCTTC
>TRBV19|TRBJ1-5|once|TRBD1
CAAGPTGAQPQHF
TGTGCCGCAGGACCGACAGGGGCTCAGCCCCAGCATTTT
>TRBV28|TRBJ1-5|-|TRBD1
CASSLRQGVNQPQHF
TGTGCCAGCAGTTTAAGACAGGGAGTTAATCAGCCCCAGCATTTT
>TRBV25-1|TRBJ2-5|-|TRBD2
CASSNRTSGGPYF
TGTGCCAGCAGTAACCGGACTAGCGGGGGACCGTACTTC
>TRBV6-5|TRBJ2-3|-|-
CASRRAPSTDTQYF
TGTGCCAGCAGGCGGGCCCCTAGCACAGATACGCAGTATTTT
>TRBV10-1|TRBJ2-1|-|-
CASSEATSSYNEQFF
TGCGCCAGCAGTGAGGCTACTAGCTCCTACAATGAGCAGTTCTTC
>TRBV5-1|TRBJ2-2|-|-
CASSSSDKLYTGELFF
TGCGCCAGCAGCAGCTCGGACAAGCTTTATACCGGGGAGCTGTTTTTT
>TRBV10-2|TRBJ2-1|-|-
CASSESPRASYNEQFF
TGCGCCAGCAGTGAGTCACCCAGGGCATCCTACAATGAGCAGTTCTTC
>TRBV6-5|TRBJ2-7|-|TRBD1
CASSYSADRAYEQYF
TGTGCCAGCAGTTACTCGGCGGACAGGGCCTACGAGCAGTACTTC
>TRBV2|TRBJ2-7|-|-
CASSEVAPGQYF
TGTGCCAGCAGTGAAGTCGCGCCGGGTCAGTACTTC
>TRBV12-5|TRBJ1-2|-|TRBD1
CASGGQGGVGGYTF
TGTGCTAGTGGGGGACAGGGTGGCGTAGGCGGCTACACCTTC
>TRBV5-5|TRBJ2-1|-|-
CASSLVLSSYNEQFF
TGTGCCAGCAGCTTAGTCCTAAGCTCCTACAATGAGCAGTTCTTC
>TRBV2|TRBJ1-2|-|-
CASSGDGGKAYTF
TGTGCCAGCAGTGGGGACGGCGGGAAGGCCTACACCTTC
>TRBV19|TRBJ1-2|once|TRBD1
CASSIDRTGGYGYTF
TGTGCCAGTAGTATAGATAGGACAGGAGGGTATGGCTACACCTTC
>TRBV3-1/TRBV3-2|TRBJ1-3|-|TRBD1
CASSPTGGSGNTIYF
TGTGCCAGCAGCCCTACAGGGGGCTCTGGAAACACCATATATTTT
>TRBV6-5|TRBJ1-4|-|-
CASKRTPGDEKLFF
TGTGCCAGCAAACGGACTCCGGGGGATGAAAAACTGTTTTTT
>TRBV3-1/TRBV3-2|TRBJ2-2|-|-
CASSQVGQDTGELFF
TGTGCCAGCAGCCAAGTAGGACAAGACACCGGGGAGCTGTTTTTT
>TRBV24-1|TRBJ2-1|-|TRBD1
CATLGQGYNEQFF
TGTGCCACCCTCGGACAGGGCTACAATGAGCAGTTCTTC
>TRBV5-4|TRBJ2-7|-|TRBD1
CASSPKQGLDSDEQYF
TGTGCCAGCAGCCCTAAACAGGGGCTAGATTCCGACGAGCAGTACTTC
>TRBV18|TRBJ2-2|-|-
CASSPDSVTGELFF
TGTGCCAGCTCACCCGACAGTGTTACCGGGGAGCTGTTTTTT
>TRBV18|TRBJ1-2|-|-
CASSPPGRTSNYGYTF
TGTGCCAGCTCACCACCCGGAAGGACTTCTAACTATGGCTACACCTTC
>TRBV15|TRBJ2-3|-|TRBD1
CATSRDLGAGGLNTDTQYF
TGTGCCACCAGCAGAGATCTTGGGGCAGGGGGCCTTAACACAGATACGCAGTATTTT
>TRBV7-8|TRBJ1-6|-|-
CASSPGSGFLHF
TGTGCCAGCAGCCCCGGGTCCGGATTCCTCCACTTT
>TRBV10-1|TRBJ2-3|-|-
CASSRDITDTQYF
TGCGCCAGCAGTCGAGACATCACAGATACGCAGTATTTT
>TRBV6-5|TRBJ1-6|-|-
CASSLQGYSPLHF
TGTGCCAGCAGCTTGCAGGGTTATTCACCCCTCCACTTT
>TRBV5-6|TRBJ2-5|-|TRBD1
CASSWWQGAGETQYF
TGTGCCAGCAGCTGGTGGCAGGGGGCTGGGGAGACCCAGTACTTC
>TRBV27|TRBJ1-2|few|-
CASSLSPGNYGYTF
TGTGCCAGCAGTTTATCACCCGGGAACTATGGCTACACCTTC
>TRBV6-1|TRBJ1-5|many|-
CASSDAAPLTQHF
TGTGCCAGCAGTGATGCAGCGCCGCTGACCCAGCATTTT
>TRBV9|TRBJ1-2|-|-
CASSKSGQSYGYTF
TGTGCCAGCAGCAAAAGTGGGCAGTCCTATGGCTACACCTTC
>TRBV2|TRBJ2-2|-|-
CASSAEGRNTGELFF
TGTGCCAGCAGTGCGGAGGGAAGAAACACCGGGGAGCTGTTTTTT
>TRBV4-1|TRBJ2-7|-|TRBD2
CASSQDSPSGGLKYEQYF
TGCGCCAGCAGCCAAGATTCCCCCTCGGGGGGATTGAAATACGAGCAGTACTTC
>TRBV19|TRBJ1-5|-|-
CASCTTGPSNQPQHF
TGTGCCAGTTGTACCACCGGTCCTAGCAATCAGCCCCAGCATTTT
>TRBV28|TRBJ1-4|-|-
CASSLSGTNEKLFF
TGTGCCAGCAGTTTGTCAGGGACTAATGAAAAACTGTTTTTT
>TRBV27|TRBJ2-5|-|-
CASSLAAGETQYF
TGTGCCAGCAGTTTAGCTGCAGGGGAGACCCAGTACTTC
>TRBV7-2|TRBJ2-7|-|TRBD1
CASSARTGVSYEQYF
TGTGCCAGCAGCGCCCGGACAGGGGTGAGCTACGAGCAGTACTTC
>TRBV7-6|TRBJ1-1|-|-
CASSLGAGTSNTEAFF
TGTGCCAGCAGCTTAGGGGCCGGGACATCGAACACTGAAGCTTTCTTT
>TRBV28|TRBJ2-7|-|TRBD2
CASSLSGGSVYEQYF
TGTGCCAGCAGTTTATCGGGGGGTTCTGTTTACGAGCAGTACTTC
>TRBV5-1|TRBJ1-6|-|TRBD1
CASSLEAGTGGSMASPLHF
TGCGCCAGCAGCTTGGAGGCCGGGACAGGCGGATCGATGGCTTCACCCCTCCACTTT
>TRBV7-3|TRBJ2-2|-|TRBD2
CASSAHQRLAGNGELFF
TGTGCCAGCAGCGCCCATCAACGGCTAGCGGGAAACGGGGAGCTGTTTTTT
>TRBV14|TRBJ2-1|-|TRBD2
CASSSSGRASYNEQFF
TGTGCCAGCAGCTCTAGCGGGAGGGCCTCCTACAATGAGCAGTTCTTC
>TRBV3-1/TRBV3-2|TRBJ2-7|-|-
CASSTSGSRNYEQYF
TGTGCCAGCAGTACCTCGGGGAGCAGGAACTACGAGCAGTACTTC
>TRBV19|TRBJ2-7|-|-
CASSYRQLYEQYF
TGTGCCAGTAGTTACCGACAGCTCTACGAGCAGTACTTC
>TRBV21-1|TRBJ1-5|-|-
CASSKARARWRSRDRFKGPQHF
TGTGCCAGCAGCAAAGCTAGGGCACGGTGGCGGTCCCGGGACAGGTTCAAAGGGCCCCAGCATTTT
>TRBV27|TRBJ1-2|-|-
CASSLRSPGGNYGYTF
TGTGCCAGCAGTTTAAGGTCCCCGGGGGGTAACTATGGCTACACCTTC
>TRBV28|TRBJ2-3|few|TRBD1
CASSVLGQGSQSDTQYF
TGTGCCAGCAGTGTACTGGGACAGGGAAGCCAATCAGATACGCAGTATTTT
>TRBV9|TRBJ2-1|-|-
CASSVRYSSPNEQFF
TGTGCCAGCAGCGTGCGGTATTCTAGCCCCAATGAGCAGTTCTTC
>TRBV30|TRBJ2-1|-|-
CAWSEGTSGSNEQFF
TGTGCCTGGAGTGAGGGCACATCGGGGAGCAATGAGCAGTTCTTC
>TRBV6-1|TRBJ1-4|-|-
CASSEALPGDEKLFF
TGTGCCAGCAGTGAAGCGCTTCCGGGTGATGAAAAACTGTTTTTT